This TCR beta chain was recovered during a study of blood T cell repertoires in COVID-19. This clone was seen a single time. Recovered status in Cohort 3 required two negative PCRs, clearance, or symptom resolution. Assay: immunoSEQ multiplex PCR; the TCRdb copy retains only in-frame clones and omits some. The sample holds approximately 300,000 clones, about nine tenths seen once. Germline V gene sequence: CDR1 SGHRS, CDR2 YFSETQ. This CDR3 region has 14 residues. Trimming shortened V by 4 bases and J by 8 bases, and 16 bases separated the two germline ends. The TCR originated in a man between 25 and 39 years old who had recovered from COVID-19. The sample comprised PBMCs or T cells enriched from blood (not recorded which). The chain couples TRBV5-1 to TRBJ2-1; D uncertain. In nucleotides, the CDR3 is TGCGCCAGCAGCCGCGGAAGCTACGCGGATGAGCAGTTCTTC. It codes for CASSRGSYADEQFF.